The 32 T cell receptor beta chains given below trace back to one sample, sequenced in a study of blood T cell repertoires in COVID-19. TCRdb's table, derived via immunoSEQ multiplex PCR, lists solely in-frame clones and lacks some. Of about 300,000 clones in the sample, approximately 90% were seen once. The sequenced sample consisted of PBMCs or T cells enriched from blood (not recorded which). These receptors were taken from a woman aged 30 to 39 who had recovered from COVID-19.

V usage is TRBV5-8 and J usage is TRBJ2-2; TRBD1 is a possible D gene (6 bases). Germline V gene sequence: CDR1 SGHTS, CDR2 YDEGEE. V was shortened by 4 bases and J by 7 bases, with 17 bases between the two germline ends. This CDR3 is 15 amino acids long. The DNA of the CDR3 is TGTGCCAGCAGCCCCTGGGGACACCTGAACGGGGAGCTGTTTTTT. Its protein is CASSPWGHLNGELFF.

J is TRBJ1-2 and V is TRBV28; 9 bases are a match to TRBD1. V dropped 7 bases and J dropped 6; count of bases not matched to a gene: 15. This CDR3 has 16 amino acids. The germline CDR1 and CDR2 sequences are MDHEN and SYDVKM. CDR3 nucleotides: TGTGCCAGCACGAAGGGGACAGGGCCACAAGTGGATGGCTACACCTTC. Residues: CASTKGTGPQVDGYTF.

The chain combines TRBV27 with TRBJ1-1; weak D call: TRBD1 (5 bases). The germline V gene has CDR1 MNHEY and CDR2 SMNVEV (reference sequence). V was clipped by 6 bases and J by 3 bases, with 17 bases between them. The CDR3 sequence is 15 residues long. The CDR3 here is CASSYQGFVDTEAFF. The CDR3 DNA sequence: TGTGCCAGCAGCTATCAGGGATTTGTTGACACTGAAGCTTTCTTT.

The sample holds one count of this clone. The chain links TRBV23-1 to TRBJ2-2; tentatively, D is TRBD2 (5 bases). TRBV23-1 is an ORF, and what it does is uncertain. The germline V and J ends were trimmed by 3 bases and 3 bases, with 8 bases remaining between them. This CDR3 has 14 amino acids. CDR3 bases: TGCGCCAGCAGTCACCCGAGGGACACCGGGGAGCTGTTTTTT. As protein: CASSHPRDTGELFF.

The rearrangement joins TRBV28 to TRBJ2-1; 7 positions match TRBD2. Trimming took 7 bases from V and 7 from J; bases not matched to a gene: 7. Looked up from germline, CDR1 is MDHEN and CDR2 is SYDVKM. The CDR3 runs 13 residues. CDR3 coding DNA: TGTGCCAGCATACCCCCGGGACTAAATGAGCAGTTCTTC. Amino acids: CASIPPGLNEQFF.

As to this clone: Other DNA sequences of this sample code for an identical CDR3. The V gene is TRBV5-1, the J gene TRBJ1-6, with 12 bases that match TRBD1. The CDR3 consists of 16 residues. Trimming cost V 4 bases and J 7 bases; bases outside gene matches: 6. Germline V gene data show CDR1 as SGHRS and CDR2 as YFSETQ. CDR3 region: CASSLGQGARNSPLHF. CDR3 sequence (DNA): TGCGCCAGCAGCCTGGGACAGGGGGCGAGGAATTCACCCCTCCACTTT.

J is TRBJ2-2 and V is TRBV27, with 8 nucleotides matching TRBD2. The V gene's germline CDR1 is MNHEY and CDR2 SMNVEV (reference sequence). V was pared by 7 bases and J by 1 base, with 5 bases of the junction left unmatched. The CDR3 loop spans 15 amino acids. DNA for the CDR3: TGTGCCAGCACCCGGACTAGCAGGAACACCGGGGAGCTGTTTTTT. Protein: CASTRTSRNTGELFF.

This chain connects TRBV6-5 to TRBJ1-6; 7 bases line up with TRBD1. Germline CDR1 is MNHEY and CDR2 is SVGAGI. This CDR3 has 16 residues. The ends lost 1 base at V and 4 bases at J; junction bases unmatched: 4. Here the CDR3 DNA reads TGTGCCAGCAGTTACTATGGGGACAGTTATAATTCACCCCTCCACTTT. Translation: CASSYYGDSYNSPLHF.

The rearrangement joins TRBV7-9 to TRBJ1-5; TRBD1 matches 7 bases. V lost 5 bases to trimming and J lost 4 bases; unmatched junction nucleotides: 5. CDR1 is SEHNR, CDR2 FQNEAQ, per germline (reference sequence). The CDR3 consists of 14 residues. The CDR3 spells CASSNTGENQPQHF. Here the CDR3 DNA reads TGTGCCAGCAGCAACACAGGGGAAAATCAGCCCCAGCATTTT.

Written as DNA, the CDR3 is TGTGCCAGTAGTAGGACAGGGGGTAAGGTAATCGAAAACATTCAGTACTTC. It translates to CASSRTGGKVIENIQYF. V gene TRBV19 combines with J gene TRBJ2-4; 10 nucleotides align to TRBD1. The V and J ends lost 4 bases and 5 bases, in that order; junction bases with no gene match: 11. From germline, CDR1 is LNHDA and CDR2 SQIVND (reference sequence). The CDR3 spans 17 residues.

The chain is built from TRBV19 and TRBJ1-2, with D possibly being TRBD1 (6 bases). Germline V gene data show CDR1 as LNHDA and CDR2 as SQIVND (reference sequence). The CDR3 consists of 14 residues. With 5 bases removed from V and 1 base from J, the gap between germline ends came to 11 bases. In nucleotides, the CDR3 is TGTGCCAGTAGTCCCCTGGACAGTAACTATGGCTACACCTTC. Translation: CASSPLDSNYGYTF.

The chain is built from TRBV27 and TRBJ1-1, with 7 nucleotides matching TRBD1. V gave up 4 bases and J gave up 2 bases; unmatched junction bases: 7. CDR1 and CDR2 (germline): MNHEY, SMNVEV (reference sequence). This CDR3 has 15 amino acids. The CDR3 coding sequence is TGTGCCAGCAGTTCTATACAGGGGTATAACACTGAAGCTTTCTTT. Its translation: CASSSIQGYNTEAFF.

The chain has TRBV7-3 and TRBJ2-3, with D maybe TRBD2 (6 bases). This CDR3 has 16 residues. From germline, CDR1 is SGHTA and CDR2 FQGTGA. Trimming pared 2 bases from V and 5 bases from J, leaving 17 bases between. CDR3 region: CASSLPPGLEGDTQYF. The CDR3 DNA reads TGTGCCAGCAGCTTACCGCCGGGACTTGAGGGAGATACGCAGTATTTT.

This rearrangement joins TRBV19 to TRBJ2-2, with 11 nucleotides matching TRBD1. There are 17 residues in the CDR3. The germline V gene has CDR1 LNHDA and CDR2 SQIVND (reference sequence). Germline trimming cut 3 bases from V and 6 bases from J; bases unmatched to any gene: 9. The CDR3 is CASSILRAGQGAGELFF. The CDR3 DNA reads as TGTGCCAGTAGTATTTTACGGGCGGGACAGGGGGCCGGGGAGCTGTTTTTT.

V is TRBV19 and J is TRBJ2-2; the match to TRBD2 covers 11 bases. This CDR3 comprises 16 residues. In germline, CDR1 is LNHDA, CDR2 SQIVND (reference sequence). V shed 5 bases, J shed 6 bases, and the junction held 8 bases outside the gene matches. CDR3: CASSEALAGAAGELFF. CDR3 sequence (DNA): TGTGCCAGTAGTGAGGCACTAGCGGGAGCGGCCGGGGAGCTGTTTTTT. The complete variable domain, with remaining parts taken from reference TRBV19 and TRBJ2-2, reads DGGITQSPKYLFRKEGQNVTLSCEQNLNHDAMYWYRQDPGQGLRLIYYSQIVNDFQKGDIAEGYSVSREKKESFPLTVTSAQKNPTAFYLCASSEALAGAAGELFFGEGSRLTVL.

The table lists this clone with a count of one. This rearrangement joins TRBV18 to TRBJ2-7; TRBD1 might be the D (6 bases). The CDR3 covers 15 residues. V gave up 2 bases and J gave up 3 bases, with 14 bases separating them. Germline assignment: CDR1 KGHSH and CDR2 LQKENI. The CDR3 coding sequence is TGTGCCAGCTCACCAAATACACAGGGATTCTACGAGCAGTACTTC. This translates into CASSPNTQGFYEQYF.

The CDR3 DNA reads as TGTGCCAGCAGGGCCTCCTACGAGCAGTACTTC. This sequence encodes CASRASYEQYF. The gene calls are TRBV6-5 and TRBJ2-7; no definite D call. Trimming cost V 6 bases and J 0 bases, with 3 bases left between them. This CDR3 region has 11 residues. The germline V gene has CDR1 MNHEY and CDR2 SVGAGI.

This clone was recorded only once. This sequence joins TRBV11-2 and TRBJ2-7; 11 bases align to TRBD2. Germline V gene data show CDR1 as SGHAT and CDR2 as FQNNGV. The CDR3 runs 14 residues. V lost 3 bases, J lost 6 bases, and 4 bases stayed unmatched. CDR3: CASSFGTSGSEQYF. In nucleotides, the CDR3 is TGTGCCAGCAGCTTTGGGACTAGCGGAAGCGAGCAGTACTTC.

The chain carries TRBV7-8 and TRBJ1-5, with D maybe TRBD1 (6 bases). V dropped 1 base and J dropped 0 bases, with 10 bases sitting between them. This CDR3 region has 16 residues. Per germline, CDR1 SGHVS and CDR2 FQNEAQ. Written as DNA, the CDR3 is TGTGCCAGCAGCTTAGGGGTACAGGGTAGCAATCAGCCCCAGCATTTT. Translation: CASSLGVQGSNQPQHF.

The CDR3 DNA sequence: TGTGCCAGCAGTAAGGGGAGCACAGATACGCAGTATTTT. Protein: CASSKGSTDTQYF. The chain is built from TRBV6-5 and TRBJ2-3, with D tentatively TRBD1 (5 bases). Germline values: CDR1 MNHEY, CDR2 SVGAGI. The CDR3 loop spans 13 amino acids. The V end was cut by 5 bases, the J end by 0 bases, with 6 bases between.

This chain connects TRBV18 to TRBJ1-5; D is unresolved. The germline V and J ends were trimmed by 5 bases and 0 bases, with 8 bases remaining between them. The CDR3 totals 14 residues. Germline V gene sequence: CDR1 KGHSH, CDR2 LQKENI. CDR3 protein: CASSATDSNQPQHF. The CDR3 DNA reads TGTGCCAGCTCAGCTACAGATAGCAATCAGCCCCAGCATTTT.

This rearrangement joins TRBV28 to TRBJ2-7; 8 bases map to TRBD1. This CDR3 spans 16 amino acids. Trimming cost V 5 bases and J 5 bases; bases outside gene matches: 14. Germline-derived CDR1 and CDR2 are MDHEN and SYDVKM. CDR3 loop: CASSLPFGAGGDEQYF. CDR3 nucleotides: TGTGCCAGCAGTCTACCGTTCGGGGCAGGGGGCGACGAGCAGTACTTC.

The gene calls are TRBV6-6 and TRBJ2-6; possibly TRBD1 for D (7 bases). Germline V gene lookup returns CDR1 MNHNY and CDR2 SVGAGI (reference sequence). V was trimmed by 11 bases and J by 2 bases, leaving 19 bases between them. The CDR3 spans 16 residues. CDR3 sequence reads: CAHSQGGNPGANVLTF. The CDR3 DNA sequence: TGTGCCCACTCCCAGGGGGGTAACCCTGGGGCCAACGTCCTGACTTTC.

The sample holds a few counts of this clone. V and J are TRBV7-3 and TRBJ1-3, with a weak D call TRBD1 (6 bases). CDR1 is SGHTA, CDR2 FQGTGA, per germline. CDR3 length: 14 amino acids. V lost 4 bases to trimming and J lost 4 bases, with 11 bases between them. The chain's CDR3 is CASSSGTSGNTIYF. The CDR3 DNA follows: TGTGCCAGCAGCTCCGGGACATCAGGAAACACCATATATTTT. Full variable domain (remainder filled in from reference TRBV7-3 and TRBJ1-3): GAGVSQTPSNKVTEKGKYVELRCDPISGHTALYWYRQSLGQGPEFLIYFQGTGAADDSGLPNDRFFAVRPEGSVSTLKIQRTERGDSAVYLCASSSGTSGNTIYFGEGSWLTVV.

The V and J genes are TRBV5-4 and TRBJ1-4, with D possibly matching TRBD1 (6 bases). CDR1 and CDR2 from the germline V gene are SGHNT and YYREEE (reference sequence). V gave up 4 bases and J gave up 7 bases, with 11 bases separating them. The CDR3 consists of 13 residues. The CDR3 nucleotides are TGTGCCAGCAGCACCGGACAGATTGAAAAACTGTTTTTT. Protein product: CASSTGQIEKLFF.

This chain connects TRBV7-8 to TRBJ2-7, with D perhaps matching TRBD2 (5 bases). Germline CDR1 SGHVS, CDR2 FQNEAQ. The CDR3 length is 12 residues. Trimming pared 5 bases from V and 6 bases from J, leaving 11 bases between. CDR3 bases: TGTGCCAGCAGCCCTCGGGGTGTCGAGCAGTACTTC. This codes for CASSPRGVEQYF.

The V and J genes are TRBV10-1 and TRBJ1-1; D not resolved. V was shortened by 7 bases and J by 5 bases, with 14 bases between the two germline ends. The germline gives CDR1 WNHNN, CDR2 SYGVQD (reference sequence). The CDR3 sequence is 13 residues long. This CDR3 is CASTRGPGTEAFF. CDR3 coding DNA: TGCGCCAGCACCCGAGGCCCGGGGACTGAAGCTTTCTTT.

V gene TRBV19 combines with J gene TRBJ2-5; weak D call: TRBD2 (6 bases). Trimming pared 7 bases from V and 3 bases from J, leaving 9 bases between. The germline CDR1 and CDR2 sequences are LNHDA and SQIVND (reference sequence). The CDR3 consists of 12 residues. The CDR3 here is CASTGGKETQYF. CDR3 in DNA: TGTGCCAGTACTGGCGGGAAAGAGACCCAGTACTTC. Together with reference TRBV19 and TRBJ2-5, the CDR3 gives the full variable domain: DGGITQSPKYLFRKEGQNVTLSCEQNLNHDAMYWYRQDPGQGLRLIYYSQIVNDFQKGDIAEGYSVSREKKESFPLTVTSAQKNPTAFYLCASTGGKETQYFGPGTRLLVL.

The CDR3 bases are TGTGCCAGCAGCCTAGGGCTAGCGGGAGGGCCTGGCACCGGGGAGCTGTTTTTT. This gives the protein CASSLGLAGGPGTGELFF. This chain joins TRBV7-8 and TRBJ2-2, with TRBD2 matching 12 bases. Germline-derived CDR1 and CDR2 are SGHVS and FQNEAQ. After removal of 5 bases from V and 4 bases from J, the junction contained 11 bases not matched to a gene. The CDR3 totals 18 residues.

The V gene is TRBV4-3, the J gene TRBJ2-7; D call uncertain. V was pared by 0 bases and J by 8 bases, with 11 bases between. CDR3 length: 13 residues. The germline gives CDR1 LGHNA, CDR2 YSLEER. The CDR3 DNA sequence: TGCGCCAGCAGCCAAGAAGAGGCGGAAAAGCAGTACTTC. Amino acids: CASSQEEAEKQYF.

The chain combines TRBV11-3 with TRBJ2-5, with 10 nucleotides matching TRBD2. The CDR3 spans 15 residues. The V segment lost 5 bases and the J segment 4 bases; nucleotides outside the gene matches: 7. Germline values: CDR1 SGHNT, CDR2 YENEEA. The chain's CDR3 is CASSPGLAGAETQYF. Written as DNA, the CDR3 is TGTGCCAGCAGCCCCGGCCTAGCGGGAGCAGAGACCCAGTACTTC.

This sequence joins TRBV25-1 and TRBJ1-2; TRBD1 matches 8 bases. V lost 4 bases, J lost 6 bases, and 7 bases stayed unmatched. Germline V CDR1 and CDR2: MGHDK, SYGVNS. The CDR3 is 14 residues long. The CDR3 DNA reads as TGTGCCAGCAGTGGGCACTGGACAGGGCATGGCTACACCTTC. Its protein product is CASSGHWTGHGYTF.